This T cell receptor beta chain was identified during a study of T cell changes during pregnancy in multiple sclerosis. Assay used: immunoSEQ multiplex PCR; TCRdb lists only in-frame clones, some missing. The repertoire holds about 54,000 clones, with about 87% as singletons. This clone was recorded once. CDR1 is LNHDA and CDR2 is SQIVND in the germline V gene (reference sequence). V was clipped by 4 bases and J by 6 bases, with 18 bases between them. This CDR3 region has 15 residues. This specimen was CD4+ T cells from peripheral blood mononuclear cells, taken in the first trimester of pregnancy. This receptor was identified in a female donor with multiple sclerosis, enrolled in a pregnancy study. The rearrangement uses TRBV19 and TRBJ1-2; D may be TRBD1 (6 bases). In DNA, the CDR3 is TGTGCCAGTAGTAGGACAGTCGGATTACGGAATGGCTACACCTTC. This gives the protein CASSRTVGLRNGYTF. Full variable domain (remainder filled in from reference TRBV19 and TRBJ1-2): DGGITQSPKYLFRKEGQNVTLSCEQNLNHDAMYWYRQDPGQGLRLIYYSQIVNDFQKGDIAEGYSVSREKKESFPLTVTSAQKNPTAFYLCASSRTVGLRNGYTFGSGTRLTVV.